This T cell receptor (beta chain) was recovered during a study of chemoradiotherapy in HPV16-positive cancers. Germline V gene lookup returns CDR1 SEHNR and CDR2 FQNEAQ (reference sequence). The CDR3 is 16 amino acids. V shed 4 bases, J shed 12 bases, and the junction held 17 bases outside the gene matches. Sequencing used immunoSEQ multiplex PCR; TCRdb keeps in-frame clones, though not all of them. The sample consists of about 68,000 clones, roughly 90% of them appearing once. The chain carries TRBV7-9 and TRBJ2-1; 8 bases line up with TRBD2. The sample in question was blood, obtained from a patient who underwent chemoradiotherapy. The origin of this receptor is a human donor with HPV-associated anogenital cancer. The CDR3 reads CASSYDPGLGEPRQFF. CDR3 in DNA: TGTGCCAGCAGCTATGACCCGGGACTAGGAGAACCCCGGCAGTTCTTC.